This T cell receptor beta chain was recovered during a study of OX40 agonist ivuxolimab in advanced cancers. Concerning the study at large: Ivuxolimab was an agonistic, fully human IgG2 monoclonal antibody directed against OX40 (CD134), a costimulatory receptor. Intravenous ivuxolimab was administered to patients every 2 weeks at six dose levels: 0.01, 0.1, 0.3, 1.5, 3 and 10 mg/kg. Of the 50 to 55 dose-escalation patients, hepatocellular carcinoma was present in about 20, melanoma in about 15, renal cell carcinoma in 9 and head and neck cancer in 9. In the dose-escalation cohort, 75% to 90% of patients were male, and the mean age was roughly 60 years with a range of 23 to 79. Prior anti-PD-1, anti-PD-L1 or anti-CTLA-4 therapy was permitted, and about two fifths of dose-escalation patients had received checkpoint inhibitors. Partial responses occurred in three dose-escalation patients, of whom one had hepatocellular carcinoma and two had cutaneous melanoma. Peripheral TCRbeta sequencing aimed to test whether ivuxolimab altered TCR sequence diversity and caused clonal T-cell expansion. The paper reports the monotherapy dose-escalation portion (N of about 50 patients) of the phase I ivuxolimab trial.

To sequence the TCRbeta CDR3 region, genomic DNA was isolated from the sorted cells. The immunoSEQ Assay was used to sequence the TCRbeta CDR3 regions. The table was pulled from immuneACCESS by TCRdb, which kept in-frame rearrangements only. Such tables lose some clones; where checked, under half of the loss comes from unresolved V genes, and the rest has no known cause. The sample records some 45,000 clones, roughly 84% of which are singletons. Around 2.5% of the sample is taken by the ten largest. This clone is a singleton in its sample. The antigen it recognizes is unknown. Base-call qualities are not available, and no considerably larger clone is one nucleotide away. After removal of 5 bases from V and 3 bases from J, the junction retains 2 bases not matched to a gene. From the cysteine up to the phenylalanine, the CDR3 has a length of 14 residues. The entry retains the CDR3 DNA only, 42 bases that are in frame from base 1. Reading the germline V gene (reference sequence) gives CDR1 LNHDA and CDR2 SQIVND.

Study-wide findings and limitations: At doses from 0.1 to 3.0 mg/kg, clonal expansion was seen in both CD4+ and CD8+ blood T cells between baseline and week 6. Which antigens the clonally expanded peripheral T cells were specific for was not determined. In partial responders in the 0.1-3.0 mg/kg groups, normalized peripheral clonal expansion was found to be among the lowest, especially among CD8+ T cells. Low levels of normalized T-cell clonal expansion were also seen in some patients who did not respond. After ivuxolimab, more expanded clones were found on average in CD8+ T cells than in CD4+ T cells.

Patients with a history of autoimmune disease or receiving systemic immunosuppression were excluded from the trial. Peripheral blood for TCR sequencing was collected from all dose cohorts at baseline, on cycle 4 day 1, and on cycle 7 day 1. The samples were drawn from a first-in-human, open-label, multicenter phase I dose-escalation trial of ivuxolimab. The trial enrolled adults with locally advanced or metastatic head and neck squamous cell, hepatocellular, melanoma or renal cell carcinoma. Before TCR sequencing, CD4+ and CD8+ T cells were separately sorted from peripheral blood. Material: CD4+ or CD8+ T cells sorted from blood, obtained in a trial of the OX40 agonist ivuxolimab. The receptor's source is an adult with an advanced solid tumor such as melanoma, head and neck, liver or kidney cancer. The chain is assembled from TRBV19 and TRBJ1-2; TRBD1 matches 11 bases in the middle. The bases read TGTGCCAGTAGTCCGGGACAGGGGGACTATGGCTACACCTTC. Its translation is CASSPGQGDYGYTF.